Reported below is one TCR beta chain. Its specificity is not known. The sample comes from a study of T-cell memory formation after mild COVID-19. Study results and caveats: Prior to infection, memory already included some responding clones, suggesting cross-reactive memory joined. Clones that contracted from day 15 to 85 were balanced CD4/CD8, while later expanders leaned CD4+. The CD4+ clones that contracted clustered mainly within CM and EM, and the CD8+ clones concentrated in EMRA.

Constant-segment primers were used for 5'RACE, and the resulting TCR alpha and TCR beta cDNA libraries carried sample barcodes and UMIs. TCRdb independently ran MiXCR on the 5' RACE reads; one entry per CDR3 protein. The repertoire consists of roughly 480,000 distinct CDR3 sequences, with around a quarter occurring once and the leading ten covering about an eighth. Per germline, CDR1 DFQATT and CDR2 SNEGSKA (reference sequence). There are 14 residues in the CDR3. V lost 3 bases and J lost 2, with 13 bases in between. The source is an adult woman who had mild COVID-19 (a few samples of this study predate the infection). Cell type and time point are not known. V usage is TRBV20-1 and J usage is TRBJ2-5; D is undetermined. Sequenced material: PBMCs or a T cell subset sorted from them (not recorded which). DNA of the CDR3: TGCAGTGCTAGGAAACTGATAGTGCAAGAGACCCAGTACTTC. This encodes CSARKLIVQETQYF.